This T cell receptor beta chain was found in a study of glioma-infiltrating T cells after dendritic cell vaccination. Study details: Autologous tumor lysate-pulsed dendritic cell vaccination was given between about 2003 and 2012. Autologous tumor lysate was loaded overnight onto monocyte-derived dendritic cells grown seven days with IL-4 and GM-CSF.

Amplification used 60 V beta primers and 13 J beta primers. Some clones are missing from TCRdb's copy, which holds only in-frame ones; the method was immunoSEQ multiplex PCR. Of around 100,000 clones in the sample, about four fifths were seen once. V was shortened by 3 bases and J by 5 bases, with 23 bases between the two germline ends. Germline CDR1 MGHRA, CDR2 YSYEKL. CDR3 length: 17 amino acids. This receptor was taken from a human donor with glioblastoma. The rearrangement uses TRBV4-1 and TRBJ2-7, with D maybe TRBD2 (6 bases). Source: blood, taken before dendritic cell vaccination. CDR3 sequence reads: CASSQSLGAGSNDEQYF. DNA of the CDR3: TGCGCCAGCAGCCAGAGCCTTGGTGCGGGAAGTAATGACGAGCAGTACTTC.